The present entry profiles one T cell receptor beta chain with its context. Its matching antigen is unknown. CDR3 length: 24 residues. Germline assignment: CDR1 MDHEN and CDR2 SYDVKM. V lost 5 bases to trimming and J lost 0 bases; unmatched junction nucleotides: 25. The sample comes from a study of cytomegalovirus exposure and HLA in healthy donors. The PCR made use of 60 Vbeta and 13 Jbeta primers. Generated by immunoSEQ multiplex PCR, the TCRdb table keeps only in-frame clones and is missing some. The sample contains around 190,000 clones, around 77% of which appear only once. Study-level results: The authors later found most CMV-associated TCR beta chains appeared HLA-restricted.

Sequencing input: PBMCs. The sequence came from a woman younger than 45 in good health and CMV-seronegative. The genes are TRBV28 and TRBJ2-3; 14 bases align to TRBD2. In nucleotides, the CDR3 is TGTGCCAGCAGTCCGCCACGGACAGTTCGGACTAGCGGGAGGAACGAACCAAGCACAGATACGCAGTATTTT. This encodes CASSPPRTVRTSGRNEPSTDTQYF. The full variable domain, its missing parts supplied by reference TRBV28 and TRBJ2-3, is DVKVTQSSRYLVKRTGEKVFLECVQDMDHENMFWYRQDPGLGLRLIYFSYDVKMKEKGDIPEGYSVSREKKERFSLILESASTNQTSMYLCASSPPRTVRTSGRNEPSTDTQYFGPGTRLTVL.